This TCR beta chain was identified during a study of human T cells and chemical hapten exposure. In this sample, this clonotype turned up many times. TCRdb fed the RACE reads into MiXCR, producing one record per CDR3 protein. The sample lists 150,000 to 200,000 distinct CDR3 sequences, roughly 15% occurring once. Stated time point: patch test 1, 2 weeks after DPC sensitization. Treatment here: therapeutic diphenylcyclopropenone sensitization with weekly scalp DPC. Germline CDR1 reads DFQATT; CDR2 reads SNEGSKA (reference sequence). The CDR3 length is 11 residues. V was pared by 7 bases and J by 4 bases, with 7 bases between.

The source was whole blood, collected in connection with sensitization to the hapten diphenylcyclopropenone (DPC). The chain recombines TRBV20-1 with TRBJ1-4, with D hard to call. The receptor comes from a woman aged 30 to 39 with alopecia areata. Some clones in this sample may be carry-over from other donors' samples. The CDR3 sequence: CSVRINEKLFF. CDR3 in DNA: TGCAGTGTTAGGATTAATGAAAAACTGTTTTTT.